Shown below are 9 T cell receptor beta chains from a single sample sequenced in a study of radiation and T cells in renal cell carcinoma. The time point was: blood 2 weeks post-SBRT. Treatment specified: 15 Gy SBRT to primary tumor, nephrectomy 4 weeks later. Libraries were prepared by immunoSEQ multiplex PCR; TCRdb keeps only in-frame clonotypes and omits some of them. The sample includes tens of thousands of clones, 81% of them seen just once. The source was blood, collected from a patient whose treatment included radiotherapy and nephrectomy. These receptor sequences come from a man between 60 and 75 years old with renal cell carcinoma.

The chain combines TRBV30 with TRBJ2-3; 9 bases align to TRBD1. Germline values: CDR1 GTSNPN, CDR2 SVGIG (reference sequence). V trimming: 2 bases; J trimming: 3 bases; junction bases outside the gene matches: 3. The CDR3 has 14 residues. The CDR3 sequence is CAWSSGTGTDTQYF. CDR3 DNA sequence: TGTGCCTGGAGTTCCGGGACAGGGACAGATACGCAGTATTTT.

This clone showed up just a few times. This rearrangement joins TRBV28 to TRBJ1-5; unclear D gene. This CDR3 spans 13 amino acids. The V end was cut by 10 bases, the J end by 0 bases, with 10 bases between. CDR1 MDHEN and CDR2 SYDVKM come from the germline V gene. CDR3 coding DNA: TGTGCCACCATAAGGGATAGCAATCAGCCCCAGCATTTT. Its translation is CATIRDSNQPQHF.

V usage is TRBV20-1 and J usage is TRBJ2-1, with D unclear. CDR3 length: 10 residues. Germline assignment: CDR1 DFQATT and CDR2 SNEGSKA (reference sequence). Trimming took off 0 bases at V and 7 bases at J, with 1 base between the two ends. The DNA for the CDR3 is TGCAGTGCTAGAGATAATGAGCAGTTCTTC. Its protein is CSARDNEQFF.

For this clone: At one end the junction does not follow the germline gene, possibly because of a read error. The chain recombines TRBV2 with TRBJ2-7; no clear D gene. CDR1 and CDR2 (germline): SNHLY, FYNNEI. The length of the CDR3 is 13 residues. This CDR3 reads CASSDINSYEQYF. The CDR3 DNA reads TGTGCCAGTAGTGACATCAACTCCTACGAGCAGTACTTC.

This sequence joins TRBV30 and TRBJ2-5; no clear D gene. Germline assignment: CDR1 GTSNPN and CDR2 SVGIG (reference sequence). The germline V and J ends were trimmed by 3 bases and 0 bases, with 14 bases remaining between them. The length of the CDR3 is 15 residues. The CDR3 spells CAWRGERRYQETQYF. In DNA form, the CDR3 reads TGTGCCTGGAGGGGCGAGCGTCGGTACCAAGAGACCCAGTACTTC. Full variable domain (missing parts from reference TRBV30 and TRBJ2-5): SQTIHQWPATLVQPVGSPLSLECTVEGTSNPNLYWYRQAAGRGLQLLFYSVGIGQISSEVPQNLSASRPQDRQFILSSKKLLLSDSGFYLCAWRGERRYQETQYFGPGTRLLVL.

The sample holds a few counts of this clone. This chain links TRBV5-1 with TRBJ2-1, with D perhaps matching TRBD2 (6 bases). CDR1 is SGHRS, CDR2 YFSETQ, per germline. V dropped 0 bases and J dropped 8 bases, with 12 bases sitting between them. The CDR3 is 14 amino acids. CDR3 protein: CASSLEGSGHEQFF. The CDR3 region has the DNA TGCGCCAGCAGCTTGGAAGGTAGCGGCCATGAGCAGTTCTTC.

The J gene is TRBJ2-3, the V gene TRBV7-2; 11 bases map to TRBD2. CDR3 length equals 17 residues. Germline V gene lookup returns CDR1 SGHTA and CDR2 FQGNSA. J gave up 6 bases and V 3 bases, and 11 bases lay outside the gene matches. This CDR3 reads CASSFLLAGGRSDTQYF. The CDR3 DNA reads TGTGCCAGCAGCTTCCTTCTAGCGGGAGGACGCTCCGATACGCAGTATTTT.

The rearrangement uses TRBV21-1 and TRBJ2-7; TRBD2 reflects the table's D call only, with no check against the DNA. TRBV21-1 corresponds to a pseudogene. The CDR3 has 16 amino acids. CDR3 residues: CASSSSRDSFVYEQYF. DNA of the CDR3: TGTGCCAGCAGTAGTTCTCGGGACTCCTTCGTCTACGAGCAGTACTTC.

The gene calls are TRBV6-1 and TRBJ2-7; D is possibly TRBD1 (6 bases). Germline assignment: CDR1 MNHNS and CDR2 SASEGT. The CDR3 extends over 13 amino acids. Trimming shortened V by 6 bases and J by 3 bases, and 12 bases separated the two germline ends. The CDR3 spells CASSPTGNYEQYF. The CDR3 nucleotides read TGTGCCAGCAGCCCCACAGGGAACTACGAGCAGTACTTC.